This T cell receptor (beta chain) was documented in a study of vaccination and CD4 T cells after COVID-19. Whole-study context: Six males and four females constituted the convalescent cohort, two of whom were Hispanic. Between diagnosis and the drawing of post-COVID samples lay a median roughly 94 days (range 35 to 161).

Treatment reported: approximately 9-day PBMC culture with coronavirus spike peptide pools or control peptides (ViraFEST assay). Having spent roughly 11 days in culture, CD4+ T cells were then isolated by negative selection. The CDR3 has 15 amino acids. V shed 11 bases, J shed 2 bases, and the junction held 12 bases outside the gene matches. The germline CDR1 and CDR2 sequences are MNHNS and SASEGT. Once obtained from cultured CD4+ T cells, the DNA was sequenced using the Oncomine TCR Beta short-read assay. Each CDR3 protein is one row after TCRdb ran MiXCR on the PCR reads. The sample gives about 15,000 distinct CDR3 sequences, about 40% of which show up once; 20% is in the top ten. On this clonotype itself: The antigen is unknown.

The source material was cultured CD4+ T cells from blood. The clonotype originates from a human donor with COVID-19. V is TRBV6-1 and J is TRBJ2-3; 8 bases align to TRBD2. CDR3 in DNA: TGTGCCGCCGGGGGGGCAACCGGCCCCACAGATACGCAGTATTTT. Protein product: CAAGGATGPTDTQYF.